This T cell receptor (beta chain) was sequenced during a study of human T cells and chemical hapten exposure. This sample's time point: patch test 1, 2 weeks after DPC sensitization. Treatment: therapeutic diphenylcyclopropenone sensitization with weekly scalp DPC. Whole blood, unfractionated, served as the material for total RNA extraction. Per the study methods: Sample TCR totals centred on a median of around 96,000, ranging about 20,000 to 750,000. In TCRdb, the RACE reads were re-called with MiXCR into one record per CDR3 protein. The V and J calls, along with clone size, are taken from TCRdb and not from the paper's own processing. The data hold roughly 180,000 distinct CDR3 sequences, with 20% to 25% observed a single time. At least ten counts were recorded for this clonotype. The receptor was derived from a woman in her 50s with alopecia areata. Some clones in this sample may be carry-over from other donors' samples. The sequencing here drew on whole blood, taken in connection with sensitization to the hapten diphenylcyclopropenone (DPC).

CDR3 protein: CASSPGTWTIDEQYF. The CDR3 DNA sequence: TGTGCCAGCAGTCCAGGGACTTGGACCATAGACGAGCAGTACTTC. The chain joins TRBV28 to TRBJ2-7; D perhaps matches TRBD2 (6 bases). The CDR3 spans 15 residues. Germline V gene lookup returns CDR1 MDHEN and CDR2 SYDVKM. Trimming pared 5 bases from V and 5 bases from J, leaving 19 bases between. The full variable domain, with the rest looked up from reference TRBV28 and TRBJ2-7, is DVKVTQSSRYLVKRTGEKVFLECVQDMDHENMFWYRQDPGLGLRLIYFSYDVKMKEKGDIPEGYSVSREKKERFSLILESASTNQTSMYLCASSPGTWTIDEQYFGPGTRLTVT.